This passage covers 6 T cell receptor beta chains from one sample sequenced in a study of blood T cell repertoires in COVID-19. Profiled with immunoSEQ multiplex PCR; TCRdb holds only in-frame clones, not every one. The table records 150,000 to 200,000 clones, approximately 90% of them present only once. The sequencing input was peripheral blood. These receptor sequences come from a woman in her twenties or thirties with active or convalescent COVID-19.

The chain couples TRBV10-3 to TRBJ1-6; 9 bases fit TRBD1. CDR1 is ENHRY, CDR2 SYGVKD, per germline. V lost 5 bases to trimming and J lost 7 bases; unmatched junction nucleotides: 6. CDR3 length equals 15 residues. The CDR3 coding sequence is TGTGCCATCAGTTTAAGGACAGGGGAGAATTCACCCCTCCACTTT. The encoded protein is CAISLRTGENSPLHF.

This clone was detected only a few times. J is TRBJ1-4 and V is TRBV6-1; the match to TRBD1 covers 7 bases. J was trimmed by 7 bases and V by 1 base; bases with no gene match: 6. The CDR3 loop spans 15 amino acids. Germline CDR1 and CDR2: MNHNS and SASEGT. The CDR3 sequence is CASSEGTGASEKLFF. The CDR3 DNA follows: TGTGCCAGCAGTGAAGGCACAGGGGCGAGTGAAAAACTGTTTTTT.

This clone was seen a handful of times. This sequence joins TRBV7-2 and TRBJ2-5; TRBD2 matches at 10 bases. The ends lost 4 bases at V and 5 bases at J; junction bases unmatched: 13. This CDR3 has 17 residues. Germline V gene lookup returns CDR1 SGHTA and CDR2 FQGNSA. The CDR3 loop is CASSSPGLAGVGETQYF. Written as DNA, the CDR3 is TGTGCCAGCAGCTCCCCCGGGCTAGCGGGAGTCGGGGAGACCCAGTACTTC.

The chain recombines TRBV4-2 with TRBJ2-1, with TRBD1 matching 8 bases. Germline V CDR1 and CDR2: LGHNA, YNFKEQ. Trimming took 1 base from V and 8 from J; bases not matched to a gene: 4. CDR3 length equals 14 residues. CDR3 sequence reads: CASSQAGGWDEQFF. CDR3 nucleotide sequence: TGTGCCAGCAGCCAAGCAGGGGGCTGGGATGAGCAGTTCTTC.

V and J are TRBV29-1 and TRBJ1-2, with D maybe TRBD1 (5 bases). Germline V gene data show CDR1 as SQVTM and CDR2 as ANQGSEA. CDR3 length equals 11 residues. Trimming stripped 7 bases from V and 6 bases from J, with 12 bases between. CDR3: CSAWAGDGYTF. The CDR3 region has the DNA TGCAGCGCCTGGGCGGGGGATGGCTACACCTTC. The variable domain in full, completed from reference TRBV29-1 and TRBJ1-2, reads SAVISQKPSRDICQRGTSLTIQCQVDSQVTMMFWYRQQPGQSLTLIATANQGSEATYESGFVIDKFPISRPNLTFSTLTVSNMSPEDSSIYLCSAWAGDGYTFGSGTRLTVV.

CDR3 DNA sequence: TGTGCCAGCAGCTTCGACAGGGGGCTGGATGGCTACACCTTC. Protein: CASSFDRGLDGYTF. V usage is TRBV11-2 and J usage is TRBJ1-2, with 10 bases identical to TRBD1. In germline, CDR1 is SGHAT, CDR2 FQNNGV. This CDR3 contains 14 residues. Trimming cost V 3 bases and J 6 bases; bases outside gene matches: 4.